This TCR beta chain stems from a study of T cells after yellow fever vaccination (dated by TCRdb to 2018 to 2020). Notes on the research overall: Libraries from fractions with low cell numbers were prepared with the SMART-Seq v4 Ultra Low Input RNA kit. To track T-cell clones before and after primary and booster YFV17D yellow fever vaccination, bulk TCR alpha and beta repertoires were sequenced longitudinally. Two healthy male donors, one aged 18 to 30 and one aged 30 to 40 years, made up the cohort. Bulk PBMC replicates and cell subsets were isolated from blood drawn at multiple timepoints before and after both primary and secondary immunization.

CDR1 and CDR2 are drawn from the germline V gene (reference sequence): DFQATT, SNEGSKA. The CDR3 spans 14 residues, from the cysteine through the phenylalanine. Here the CDR3 DNA is all that survives: 42 bases in frame from base 1. Trimming takes 0 bases from V and 6 bases from J, and the germline ends sit 9 bases apart. Paper-wide results and their limitations: A small fraction of clonotypes appeared in both the CD4 and CD8 compartments, likely as a result of convergent recombination. The study included only two donors, which limits how far the findings can be generalized. Compared with the primary T-cell response, the secondary T-cell response was weaker but faster, peaking on day 5 rather than day 15. Most clones expanded after primary vaccination (around 97% of CD4 and 88% of CD8) were re-detected after the booster, suggesting that broad memory maintenance occurred. Computational filtering was needed because FACS-sorted repertoires could contain abundant contaminating clonotypes from the bulk population.

The sequencer was an Illumina NovaSeq 6000. TCR cDNA was made using 5'RACE template switching, a step that added a universal primer site and unique molecular identifiers. cDNA synthesis was primed from both the TCR alpha and TCR beta constant segments. Two PCR steps were used to amplify libraries, with sample barcodes and sequencing adapters being added in the second step. Sequencing of the libraries was done on either Illumina HiSeq 2500 (2x100 bp) or NovaSeq (2x150 bp). Per the source publication's procedure: Demultiplexing of reads and collapsing into UMI consensus sequences were performed with MIGEC, and V(D)J alignment was carried out with MiXCR. Vaccine-responding clonotypes were defined with edgeR using replicate PBMC samples, requiring FDR below 0.01 and a log2 fold change above 5 up to day 15. Each bulk clonotype was labeled CD4 or CD8 based on which sequenced repertoire, CD4 or CD8, contained the clonotype at higher abundance. In-frame beta chains were kept once TCRdb had trimmed the public reads at Q25 with fastp and called clones with MiXCR. Rows with a matching CDR3 protein are joined into one entry that keeps the most common DNA and genes. The V and J calls come from TCRdb's annotation, not from the publication. Present in this sample are hundreds of thousands of distinct CDR3 sequences, under 15% of which were seen just once. In total, the top ten clones hold 2.5% to 4% of the sample.

The treatment or condition label of this sample denotes: live attenuated yellow fever vaccine strain. PBMCs were isolated from peripheral blood using a standard Ficoll-Paque protocol. CD4 and CD8 T-cell fractions were isolated with Dynabeads CD4 and CD8 positive selection kits. TriZol was used to extract RNA from bulk PBMCs, CD4 and CD8 fractions, and dextramer-positive and dextramer-negative fractions. Points on this clonotype: Its antigen has not been determined. Base qualities are not recorded, but no much larger clone differs from it by a single base.

The rearranged segments are TRBV20-1 and TRBJ1-6; there is no confident call for the D gene. Sample: CD4+ T cells sorted from PBMCs, taken 15 days after the yellow fever booster vaccination. The TCR was taken from a man between 18 and 35 years old who received the YFV17D yellow fever vaccine. The CDR3 in this case is CSARDPGSNSPLHF. The DNA sequence reads TGCAGTGCTAGAGACCCTGGAAGTAATTCACCCCTCCACTTT.